The rows below give T cell receptor beta chains drawn from one sample of a study of T cell responses to AZD1222 COVID-19 vaccine. Produced via immunoSEQ multiplex PCR; TCRdb's table is partial and in-frame only. The sample contains tens of thousands of clones, roughly 88% of which appear only once. This material consisted of peripheral blood, taken 28 days after the second AZD1222 dose. These receptors all stem from an adult who received the AZD1222 COVID-19 vaccine. Both conserved end residues are part of each CDR3. D genes are given only for firm matches. Size is stated for part of the rows, as once, few or many counts, or as a class when the clone is expanded.

len,j_gene,abundance,v_gene,d_gene,CDR3nt,CDR3aa
13,TRBJ1-1,-,TRBV7-7,TRBD1,TGTGCCAGCAGCCGGGACAGGCAAACTGAAGCTTTCTTT,CASSRDRQTEAFF
14,TRBJ2-7,few,TRBV7-9,-,TGTGCCAGCAGCCGGACATCGTTACAACGAACACAGTACTTC,CASSRTSLQRTQYF
15,TRBJ2-2,-,TRBV24-1,TRBD2,TGTGCCACCAGGGCTGCTAGCGGAAACACCGGGGAGCTGTTTTTT,CATRAASGNTGELFF
15,TRBJ1-6,-,TRBV9,-,TGTGCCAGCAGCGTCCTAGGGGGGGGGCATTCACCCCTCCACTTT,CASSVLGGGHSPLHF
13,TRBJ1-2,once,TRBV3-1/TRBV3-2,-,TGTGCCAGCAGCCAAGCTAGCAGGGAAGGCTACACCTTC,CASSQASREGYTF
16,TRBJ1-2,-,TRBV28,TRBD1,TGTGCCAGCAGAGAACCGGGACAGGGGACGGACTATGGCTACACCTTC,CASREPGQGTDYGYTF
13,TRBJ2-7,few,TRBV28,TRBD1,TGTGCCAGCAGTTACGGGACAGCCTACGAGCAGTACTTC,CASSYGTAYEQYF
18,TRBJ1-1,-,TRBV7-2,-,TGTGCCAGCACCGCCAGCGTTGGTAAGGGAGACAGGAACACTGAAGCTTTCTTT,CASTASVGKGDRNTEAFF
12,TRBJ1-3,-,TRBV7-9,-,TGTGCCAGCAGCGAGACTGGAAACACCATATATTTT,CASSETGNTIYF
19,TRBJ2-1,-,TRBV7-3,TRBD2,TGTGCCAGCAGCAAAAGGGGACTAGCGGGGGAGAGCTCCTACAATGAGCAGTTCTTC,CASSKRGLAGESSYNEQFF
14,TRBJ1-1,once,TRBV4-1,-,TGCGCCAGCAGCCAAGGGTTCTGGAACACTGAAGCTTTCTTT,CASSQGFWNTEAFF
18,TRBJ2-6,-,TRBV28,TRBD2,TGTGCCAGCAGATATTCTAGCGGGGGGGCCTCTGGGGCCAACGTCCTGACTTTC,CASRYSSGGASGANVLTF
15,TRBJ1-1,-,TRBV4-1,-,TGCGCCAGCAGCCAGTTGCCTACAGTTGGCGCTGAAGCTTTCTTT,CASSQLPTVGAEAFF
15,TRBJ1-4,-,TRBV6-5,TRBD1,TGTGCCAGCAGTTACCGACAGGGTAGGGGTGAAAAACTGTTTTTT,CASSYRQGRGEKLFF
14,TRBJ2-7,-,TRBV5-1,TRBD1,TGCGCCAGCGGCTCCGGGACAGGGGCTTACGAGCAGTACTTC,CASGSGTGAYEQYF
13,TRBJ1-4,-,TRBV7-9,-,TGTGCCAGCAGCACGGAGGCTAATGAAAAACTGTTTTTT,CASSTEANEKLFF
15,TRBJ2-7,few,TRBV5-4,-,TGTGCCAGCAGCTTGGCGTTGGCGGGGGCAGGGGAGCAGTACTTC,CASSLALAGAGEQYF
13,TRBJ2-7,-,TRBV2,TRBD1,TGTGCCGGGGGACAGGGGAGCTCCTACGAGCAGTACTTC,CAGGQGSSYEQYF
15,TRBJ2-1,once,TRBV28,TRBD2,TGTGCCAGCAGTTTTGGGCGGGGAGGGATGAATGAGCAGTTCTTC,CASSFGRGGMNEQFF
14,TRBJ1-2,-,TRBV30,-,TGTGCCACCCTCAGGGGAGGATTAACTCATGGCTACACCTTC,CATLRGGLTHGYTF
13,TRBJ1-2,once,TRBV5-1,-,TGCGCCAGCAGCTGGGGGGGTATCTATGGCTACACCTTC,CASSWGGIYGYTF
13,TRBJ2-1,-,TRBV24-1,-,TGTGCCACCAGTGATTCTGGGCACAATGAGCAGTTCTTC,CATSDSGHNEQFF
16,TRBJ1-1,once,TRBV27,-,TGTGCCAGCAGTTTATACGGCGGGTCGCGGCGCACTGAAGCTTTCTTT,CASSLYGGSRRTEAFF
12,TRBJ1-5,-,TRBV20-1,-,TGCAGTGCTAGTGGGAGCAATCAGCCCCAGCATTTT,CSASGSNQPQHF
17,TRBJ2-7,-,TRBV4-1,-,TGCGCCAGCAGCCAAGATAAGAGGGCTACAGCCTCCTACGAGCAGTACTTC,CASSQDKRATASYEQYF
13,TRBJ1-2,-,TRBV7-9,-,TGTGCCAGCAGCCGGATTCAGGGATATGGCTACACCTTC,CASSRIQGYGYTF
14,TRBJ1-6,-,TRBV7-3,TRBD1,TGTGCCAGCAGCCCACAGGGGAGATTTTCACCCCTCCACTTT,CASSPQGRFSPLHF
15,TRBJ1-2,-,TRBV2,TRBD1,TGTGCCAGCAGTGTAATGGGGACAGGGGTCTATGGCTACACCTTC,CASSVMGTGVYGYTF
17,TRBJ2-1,-,TRBV13,-,TGTGCCAGCAGCTTAGATAGAGGGGAAGGGGGCTACAATGAGCAGTTCTTC,CASSLDRGEGGYNEQFF
15,TRBJ2-4,-,TRBV19,-,TGTGCCATCTCACCCGGGAGGGACAGAAAAAACATTCAGTACTTC,CAISPGRDRKNIQYF
13,TRBJ1-5,-,TRBV30,-,TGTGCCTGGAGTTTGTCGCCCGCTGGGCCCCAGCATTTT,CAWSLSPAGPQHF
13,TRBJ2-7,-,TRBV27,TRBD1,TGTGCCAGCAGTTTAAACAGGGGCTACGAGCAGTACTTC,CASSLNRGYEQYF
13,TRBJ2-2,-,TRBV27,-,TGTGCCAGCAGTTTGGGGAACACCGGGGAGCTGTTTTTT,CASSLGNTGELFF
13,TRBJ2-1,-,TRBV7-9,TRBD1,TGTGCCAGCAGCTTAGTCGCGGGACAGGCCCAGTTCTTC,CASSLVAGQAQFF
15,TRBJ2-1,once,TRBV5-1,TRBD2,TGCGCCAGCAGCTCCGGACTAGCGGACTACAATGAGCAGTTCTTC,CASSSGLADYNEQFF
12,TRBJ2-1,-,TRBV7-3,TRBD2,TGTGCCAGCAGCCTAGGGAGGGGTGAGCAGTTCTTC,CASSLGRGEQFF
12,TRBJ1-1,-,TRBV29-1,TRBD1,TGCAGCGTTGGTCGCAGGGGGGCTGAAGCTTTCTTT,CSVGRRGAEAFF
14,TRBJ1-2,-,TRBV9,-,TGTGCCAGCAGCCCCGCCCGGGGGAACTATGGCTACACCTTC,CASSPARGNYGYTF
12,TRBJ2-7,-,TRBV5-1,-,TGCGCCAGCAGCCCACCGGCAATCGAGCAGTACTTC,CASSPPAIEQYF
16,TRBJ1-4,few,TRBV5-1,TRBD1,TGCGCCAGCAGCAGGGACAGGGGAAGGGGTAATGAAAAACTGTTTTTT,CASSRDRGRGNEKLFF
16,TRBJ2-5,-,TRBV6-5,TRBD2,TGTGCCAGCAGTTACAGGTCGCTAGCGGGGAGAGAGACCCAGTACTTC,CASSYRSLAGRETQYF